One and the same sample provided the 26 T cell receptor beta chains below, sequenced in a study of T cell repertoires in ileal Crohn's disease. Noted time point: neoterminal ileum biopsy at postoperative endoscopy, about 6 months after surgery. Repertoires were generated with immunoSEQ multiplex PCR, while TCRdb's copy carries only in-frame clones and drops some. Of about 13,000 clones in the sample, roughly 73% are singletons; the top ten hold just over 4.5%. Input material: ileal tissue. The receptors come from an adult with Crohn's disease.

The chain recombines TRBV2 with TRBJ2-5; no definite D call. The CDR3 is 10 residues long. The V gene lost 7 bases and the J gene lost 5 bases, with 5 bases spanning the gap. Germline CDR1 SNHLY, CDR2 FYNNEI. CDR3 nucleotide sequence: TGTGCCAGCACGAGGGAGACCCAGTACTTC. It translates to CASTRETQYF.

This clone appeared a few times. The chain recombines TRBV19 with TRBJ2-1; 14 positions match TRBD2. The CDR3 has 16 residues. Germline lookup yields CDR1 LNHDA and CDR2 SQIVND (reference sequence). Trimming at V came to 5 bases and at J to 7 bases, leaving 7 bases not matched to a gene. The CDR3 reads CASSRRLAGGFNEQFF. The CDR3 region has the DNA TGTGCCAGTAGTCGCCGACTAGCGGGGGGGTTTAATGAGCAGTTCTTC.

This clone occurred once. The gene calls are TRBV5-1 and TRBJ2-1, with D possibly matching TRBD2 (5 bases). The CDR3 sequence is 16 residues long. V lost 4 bases, J lost 7 bases, and 21 bases lay in between. The V gene's germline CDR1 is SGHRS and CDR2 YFSETQ. CDR3 sequence (DNA): TGCGCCAGCAGCCCCGGAGGTAGAACTACGGGTAATGAGCAGTTCTTC. Residues: CASSPGGRTTGNEQFF.

For this clone: Germline and junction disagree at one end, which may indicate a read error. The chain couples TRBV6-5 to TRBJ2-3, with a possible D match to TRBD2 (6 bases). This CDR3 is built from 15 residues. Germline V lookup: CDR1 MNHEY, CDR2 SVGAGI. CDR3 nucleotide sequence: TGTGCCAGCAGTTACTTAGGAACTAGCAAAGATACGCAGTATTTT. It is translated as CASSYLGTSKDTQYF.

The chain recombines TRBV7-9 with TRBJ1-1; 7 positions agree with TRBD1. Germline V gives CDR1 SEHNR, CDR2 FQNEAQ (reference sequence). The CDR3 has 14 residues. Trimming removed 5 bases from V and 4 bases from J; junction bases left unmatched: 7. CDR3 loop: CASSIETGLTEAFF. The CDR3 nucleotides are TGTGCCAGCAGCATAGAGACAGGGCTCACTGAAGCTTTCTTT.

The rearrangement uses TRBV5-1 and TRBJ2-2; TRBD1 might be the D (5 bases). The CDR3 has 15 amino acids. Germline lookup yields CDR1 SGHRS and CDR2 YFSETQ. Trimming stripped 1 base from V and 4 bases from J, with 11 bases between. The CDR3 here is CASSLRAGITGELFF. In DNA form, the CDR3 reads TGCGCCAGCAGCTTGAGGGCAGGGATCACCGGGGAGCTGTTTTTT.

The CDR3 spells CASSLVLAGFQETQYF. As DNA, the CDR3 is TGTGCCAGCAGCTTAGTTCTAGCGGGGTTCCAAGAGACCCAGTACTTC. V usage is TRBV7-2 and J usage is TRBJ2-5; 9 bases fit TRBD2. J was trimmed by 1 base and V by 1 base; bases with no gene match: 4. Germline V gives CDR1 SGHTA, CDR2 FQGNSA. CDR3 length equals 16 residues.

The CDR3 DNA follows: TGTGCCAGCAGCTTAGCGGCACATCATAATGAGCAGTTCTTC. This sequence encodes CASSLAAHHNEQFF. The chain recombines TRBV7-8 with TRBJ2-1, with D unresolved. V was clipped by 0 bases and J by 7 bases, with 10 bases between them. Germline V gives CDR1 SGHVS, CDR2 FQNEAQ. CDR3 length: 14 amino acids.

This chain links TRBV6-6 with TRBJ1-1, with TRBD1 matching 7 bases. Germline V lookup: CDR1 MNHNY, CDR2 SVGAGI (reference sequence). The V gene end was trimmed by 4 bases and the J gene end by 4 bases; junction bases not matched to a gene: 9. The CDR3 is 15 amino acids. CDR3 sequence reads: CASSSPDREGTEAFF. The CDR3 DNA follows: TGTGCCAGCAGTTCTCCCGACAGGGAAGGCACTGAAGCTTTCTTT.

The chain couples TRBV10-3 to TRBJ2-3; D unclear. V lost 10 bases and J lost 2, with 10 bases in between. This CDR3 has 12 amino acids. Germline V CDR1 and CDR2: ENHRY, SYGVKD. CDR3 sequence reads: CATRSITDTQYF. The CDR3 nucleotides are TGTGCCACCCGCAGTATCACAGATACGCAGTATTTT.

The chain joins TRBV10-1 to TRBJ2-1, with TRBD2 matching over 8 bases. With V trimmed by 11 bases and J by 3 bases, 15 bases remained unmatched. CDR1 is WNHNN and CDR2 is SYGVQD in the germline V gene (reference sequence). This CDR3 spans 16 amino acids. CDR3 amino acids: CAPNTPSGYYYNEQFF. In nucleotides, the CDR3 is TGCGCCCCCAACACCCCTAGCGGGTACTACTACAATGAGCAGTTCTTC.

The chain recombines TRBV6-1 with TRBJ1-3; perhaps TRBD1 as D (6 bases). Trimming pared 1 base from V and 0 bases from J, leaving 7 bases between. The CDR3 spans 15 residues. Per germline, CDR1 MNHNS and CDR2 SASEGT. The CDR3 coding sequence is TGTGCCAGCAGTGAAGAGGACAGCTCTGGAAACACCATATATTTT. Encoded protein: CASSEEDSSGNTIYF.

The genes are TRBV5-4 and TRBJ2-1; 9 nucleotides agree with TRBD2. The CDR3 consists of 14 residues. CDR1 and CDR2 from the germline V gene are SGHNT and YYREEE (reference sequence). The V gene end was trimmed by 2 bases and the J gene end by 6 bases; junction bases not matched to a gene: 3. CDR3 sequence reads: CASSFGTSLNEQFF. The CDR3 DNA reads TGTGCCAGCAGCTTTGGGACTAGCCTCAATGAGCAGTTCTTC.

The rearrangement uses TRBV14 and TRBJ2-3; no clear D gene. The CDR3 contains 15 residues. Germline CDR1 and CDR2: SGHDN and FVKESK. Trimming pared 0 bases from V and 4 bases from J, leaving 11 bases between. The CDR3 loop reads CASSQDALVADTQYF. DNA for the CDR3: TGTGCCAGCAGCCAAGATGCGCTAGTCGCAGATACGCAGTATTTT.

Worth noting for this clone: A read error may produce the germline difference seen at one junction end. The rearrangement joins TRBV7-7 to TRBJ1-5; weak D call: TRBD1 (5 bases). Germline V CDR1 and CDR2: SSHAT, FNYEAQ (reference sequence). This CDR3 region has 15 residues. CDR3 protein: CASSFRGTGNQPQHF. In DNA, the CDR3 is TGTGCTAGCAGCTTCCGGGGGACTGGGAATCAGCCCCAGCATTTT.

This clone showed up just a few times. The chain uses TRBV28 and TRBJ2-7, with 9 bases that match TRBD1. The germline V gene has CDR1 MDHEN and CDR2 SYDVKM. The CDR3 covers 12 residues. V lost 7 bases, J lost 4 bases, and 2 bases stayed unmatched. The CDR3 reads CASKGQGYEQYF. In nucleotides, the CDR3 is TGTGCCAGCAAGGGACAGGGTTACGAGCAGTACTTC.

The genes are TRBV6-5 and TRBJ1-4; 7 bases match TRBD1. With V trimmed by 4 bases and J by 8 bases, 10 bases remained unmatched. The CDR3 is 15 amino acids. Germline V lookup: CDR1 MNHEY, CDR2 SVGAGI. The CDR3 DNA sequence: TGTGCCAGCAGTTTGACAGGGCTTTCTCGCGAAAAACTGTTTTTT. This encodes CASSLTGLSREKLFF.

The V gene is TRBV11-1, the J gene TRBJ2-5; D not resolved. The germline CDR1 and CDR2 sequences are SGHAT and FQDESV (reference sequence). This CDR3 has 17 amino acids. The ends were cut back, 8 bases at V and 2 bases at J, with 24 bases in the middle. CDR3: CASSRQVSRLGQETQYF. CDR3 coding DNA: TGTGCCAGCTCCCGGCAAGTTTCCCGACTCGGTCAAGAGACCCAGTACTTC.

The chain joins TRBV15 to TRBJ1-2; D is unresolved. There are 15 residues in the CDR3. Germline CDR1 reads LNHNV; CDR2 reads YYDKDF (reference sequence). Deletions cut 0 bases from V and 10 bases from J, with 18 bases between. The CDR3 nucleotides are TGTGCCACCAGCAGAGATGGGGAGGGCCGGAAAGACTACACCTTC. Translated: CATSRDGEGRKDYTF.

The V call is TRBV5-6, the J call TRBJ1-2; TRBD1 might be the D (5 bases). The length of the CDR3 is 13 residues. V was pared by 6 bases and J by 7 bases, with 16 bases between. CDR1 and CDR2 from the germline V gene are SGHDT and YYEEEE. Here the CDR3 reads CASTLGQERGYTF. The CDR3 DNA sequence: TGTGCCAGCACTCTGGGGCAGGAACGTGGCTACACCTTC.

The chain uses TRBV7-9 and TRBJ1-1, with D possibly matching TRBD1 (5 bases). The V gene's germline CDR1 is SEHNR and CDR2 FQNEAQ (reference sequence). Trimming removed 1 base from V and 10 bases from J, with 13 bases in between. The CDR3 extends over 13 amino acids. The CDR3 DNA is TGTGCCAGCAGCTTAGAGGGGCGGGGGTCAGCTTTCTTT. Residues: CASSLEGRGSAFF. The full variable domain, with the rest looked up from reference TRBV7-9 and TRBJ1-1, is DTGVSQNPRHKITKRGQNVTFRCDPISEHNRLYWYRQTLGQGPEFLTYFQNEAQLEKSRLLSDRFSAERPKGSFSTLEIQRTEQGDSAMYLCASSLEGRGSAFFGQGTRLTVV.

The rearrangement links TRBV13 to TRBJ2-3, with 9 bases fitting TRBD2. Germline CDR1 reads PRHDT; CDR2 reads FYEKMQ (reference sequence). J was trimmed by 7 bases and V by 6 bases; bases with no gene match: 11. This CDR3 spans 15 amino acids. For the CDR3, the DNA is TGTGCCAGCAGTAGCGGGGGCCCCGTTGATCATACGCAGTATTTT. Translated, it gives CASSSGGPVDHTQYF.

The sample holds a few counts of this clone. This CDR3 reads CASSERSTEAFF. The CDR3 DNA sequence: TGTGCCAGCAGTGAAAGGAGTACTGAAGCTTTCTTT. The rearrangement joins TRBV6-1 to TRBJ1-1; D is undetermined. Trimming shortened V by 2 bases and J by 5 bases, and 6 bases separated the two germline ends. The CDR3 contains 12 residues. Per germline, CDR1 MNHNS and CDR2 SASEGT.

The chain has TRBV2 and TRBJ2-5, with TRBD1 matching 8 bases. The CDR3 is 14 amino acids. Per the germline V gene, CDR1 is SNHLY and CDR2 is FYNNEI. V trimming: 1 base; J trimming: 5 bases; junction bases outside the gene matches: 3. CDR3: CASSEGTGKETQYF. CDR3 sequence (DNA): TGTGCCAGCAGTGAAGGGACAGGGAAGGAGACCCAGTACTTC.

There are a few counts of this clone. This chain connects TRBV9 to TRBJ2-5; 9 bases are shared with TRBD2. This CDR3 is 14 amino acids long. With V trimmed by 0 bases and J by 4 bases, 1 base remained unmatched. Germline V gives CDR1 SGDLS, CDR2 YYNGEE. This CDR3 reads CASSVGAGGETQYF. The CDR3, as DNA: TGTGCCAGCAGCGTAGGAGCGGGGGGAGAGACCCAGTACTTC.

J is TRBJ1-1 and V is TRBV30, with a weak D call TRBD1 (5 bases). V lost 2 bases to trimming and J lost 1 base, with 14 bases between them. The CDR3 runs to 15 residues. Per the germline V gene, CDR1 is GTSNPN and CDR2 is SVGIG (reference sequence). CDR3 in amino acids: CAWSFAGRGNTEAFF. The DNA of the CDR3 is TGTGCCTGGAGTTTCGCTGGTAGGGGGAACACTGAAGCTTTCTTT.